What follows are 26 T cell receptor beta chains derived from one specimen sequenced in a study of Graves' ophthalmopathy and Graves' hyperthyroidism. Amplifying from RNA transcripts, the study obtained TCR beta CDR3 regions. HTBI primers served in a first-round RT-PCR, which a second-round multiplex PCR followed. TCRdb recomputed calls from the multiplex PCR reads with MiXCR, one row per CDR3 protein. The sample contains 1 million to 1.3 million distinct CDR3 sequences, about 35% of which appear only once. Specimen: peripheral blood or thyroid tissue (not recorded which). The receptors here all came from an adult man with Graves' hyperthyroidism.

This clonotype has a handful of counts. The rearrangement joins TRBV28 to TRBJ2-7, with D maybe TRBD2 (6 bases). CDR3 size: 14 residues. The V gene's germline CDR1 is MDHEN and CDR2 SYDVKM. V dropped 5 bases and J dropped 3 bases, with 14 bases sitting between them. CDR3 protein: CASSPGREHYEQYF. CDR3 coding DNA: TGTGCCAGCAGTCCGGGACGGGAGCACTACGAGCAGTACTTC.

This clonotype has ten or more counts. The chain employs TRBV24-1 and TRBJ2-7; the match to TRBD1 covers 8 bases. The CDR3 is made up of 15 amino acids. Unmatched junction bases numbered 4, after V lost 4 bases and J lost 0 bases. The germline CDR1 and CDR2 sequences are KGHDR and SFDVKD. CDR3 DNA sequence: TGTGCCACCAGTGACACAGGGGGTTTCTCCTACGAGCAGTACTTC. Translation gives CATSDTGGFSYEQYF.

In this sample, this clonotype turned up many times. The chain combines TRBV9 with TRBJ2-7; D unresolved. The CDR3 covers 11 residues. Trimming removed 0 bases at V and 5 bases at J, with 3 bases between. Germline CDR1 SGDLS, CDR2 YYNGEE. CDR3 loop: CASSVVNEQYF. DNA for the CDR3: TGTGCCAGCAGCGTAGTAAACGAGCAGTACTTC.

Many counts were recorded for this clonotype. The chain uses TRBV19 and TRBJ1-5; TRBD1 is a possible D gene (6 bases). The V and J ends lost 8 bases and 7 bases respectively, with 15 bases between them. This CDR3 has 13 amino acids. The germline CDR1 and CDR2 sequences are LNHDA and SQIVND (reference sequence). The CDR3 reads CASRSPGAQPQHF. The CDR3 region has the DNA TGTGCCAGTCGCAGCCCAGGGGCCCAGCCCCAGCATTTT. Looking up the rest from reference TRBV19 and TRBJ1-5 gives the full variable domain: DGGITQSPKYLFRKEGQNVTLSCEQNLNHDAMYWYRQDPGQGLRLIYYSQIVNDFQKGDIAEGYSVSREKKESFPLTVTSAQKNPTAFYLCASRSPGAQPQHFGDGTRLSIL.

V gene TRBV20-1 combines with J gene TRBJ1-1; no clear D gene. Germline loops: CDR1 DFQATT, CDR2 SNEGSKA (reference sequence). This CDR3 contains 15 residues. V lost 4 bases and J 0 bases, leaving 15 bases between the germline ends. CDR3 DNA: TGCAGTGCTATCCGCCTTTTACAGTTGAACACTGAAGCTTTCTTT. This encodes CSAIRLLQLNTEAFF.

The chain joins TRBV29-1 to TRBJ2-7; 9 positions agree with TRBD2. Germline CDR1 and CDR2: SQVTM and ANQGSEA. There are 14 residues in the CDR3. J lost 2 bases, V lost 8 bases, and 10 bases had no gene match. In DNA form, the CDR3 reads TGCAGCTTGCCACTAGCGGGTGGCACCTACGAGCAGTACTTC. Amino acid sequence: CSLPLAGGTYEQYF.

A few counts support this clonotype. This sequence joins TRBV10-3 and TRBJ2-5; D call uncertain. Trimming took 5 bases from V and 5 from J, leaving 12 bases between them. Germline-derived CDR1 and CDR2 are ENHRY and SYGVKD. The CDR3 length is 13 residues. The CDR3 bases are TGTGCCATCAGTCGACCGGACGTGGAGACCCAGTACTTC. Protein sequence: CAISRPDVETQYF.

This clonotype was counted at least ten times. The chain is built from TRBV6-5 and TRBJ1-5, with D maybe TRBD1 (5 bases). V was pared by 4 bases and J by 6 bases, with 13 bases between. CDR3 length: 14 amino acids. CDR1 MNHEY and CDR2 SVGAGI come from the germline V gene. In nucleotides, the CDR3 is TGTGCCAGCAGTTTTGGGGGGGATGTTCAGCCCCAGCATTTT. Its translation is CASSFGGDVQPQHF.

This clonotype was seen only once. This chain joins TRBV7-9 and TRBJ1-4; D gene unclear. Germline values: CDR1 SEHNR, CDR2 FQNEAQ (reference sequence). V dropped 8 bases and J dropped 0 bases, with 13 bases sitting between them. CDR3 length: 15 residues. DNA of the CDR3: TGTGCCAGCGGCGCGGACGCATCAACTAATGAAAAACTGTTTTTT. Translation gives CASGADASTNEKLFF.

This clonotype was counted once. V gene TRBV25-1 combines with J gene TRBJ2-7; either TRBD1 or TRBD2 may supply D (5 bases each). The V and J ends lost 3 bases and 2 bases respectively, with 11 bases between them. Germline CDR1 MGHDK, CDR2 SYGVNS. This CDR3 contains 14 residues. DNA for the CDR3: TGTGCCAGCAGTGAGTTGGGACGGACCTACGAGCAGTACTTC. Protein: CASSELGRTYEQYF.

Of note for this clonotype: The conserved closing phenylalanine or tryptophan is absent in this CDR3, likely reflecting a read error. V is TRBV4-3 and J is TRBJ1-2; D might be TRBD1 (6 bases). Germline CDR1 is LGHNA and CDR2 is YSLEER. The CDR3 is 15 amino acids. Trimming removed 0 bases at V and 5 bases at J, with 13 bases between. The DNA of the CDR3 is TGCGCCAGCAGCCAAGACCCCACGGGGGCTTATGGCTACACCTCC. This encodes CASSQDPTGAYGYTS.

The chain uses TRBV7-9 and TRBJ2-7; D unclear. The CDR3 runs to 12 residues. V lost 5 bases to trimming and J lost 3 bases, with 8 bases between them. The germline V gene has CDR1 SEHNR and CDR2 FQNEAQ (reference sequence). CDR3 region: CASSVRSYEQYF. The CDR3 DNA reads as TGTGCCAGCAGCGTCAGGAGCTACGAGCAGTACTTC.

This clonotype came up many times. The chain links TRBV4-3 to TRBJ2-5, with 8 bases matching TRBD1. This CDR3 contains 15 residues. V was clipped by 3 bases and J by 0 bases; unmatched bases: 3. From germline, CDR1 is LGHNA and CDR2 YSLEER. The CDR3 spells CASSHTGGYQETQYF. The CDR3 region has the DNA TGCGCCAGCAGCCACACAGGGGGGTACCAAGAGACCCAGTACTTC.

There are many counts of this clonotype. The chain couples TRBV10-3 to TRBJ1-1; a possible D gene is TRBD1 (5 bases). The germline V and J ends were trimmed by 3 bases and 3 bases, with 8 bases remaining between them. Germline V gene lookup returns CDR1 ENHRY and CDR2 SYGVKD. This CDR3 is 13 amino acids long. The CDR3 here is CAISDGTYTEAFF. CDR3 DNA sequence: TGTGCCATCAGTGATGGGACCTACACTGAAGCTTTCTTT.

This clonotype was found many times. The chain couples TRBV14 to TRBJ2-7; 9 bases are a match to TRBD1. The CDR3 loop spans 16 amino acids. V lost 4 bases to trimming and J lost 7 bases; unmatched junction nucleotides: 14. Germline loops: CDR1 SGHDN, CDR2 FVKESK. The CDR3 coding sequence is TGTGCCAGCAGCCCAGCCCCCGGGACAGGGAAGGATGAGCAGTACTTC. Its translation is CASSPAPGTGKDEQYF.

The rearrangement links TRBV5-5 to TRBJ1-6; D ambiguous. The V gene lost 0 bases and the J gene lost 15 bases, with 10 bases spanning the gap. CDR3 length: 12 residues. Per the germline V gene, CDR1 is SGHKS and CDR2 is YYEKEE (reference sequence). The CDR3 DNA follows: TGTGCCAGCAGCTTGGAGGCGGAAGTCCTCCACTTT. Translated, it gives CASSLEAEVLHF.

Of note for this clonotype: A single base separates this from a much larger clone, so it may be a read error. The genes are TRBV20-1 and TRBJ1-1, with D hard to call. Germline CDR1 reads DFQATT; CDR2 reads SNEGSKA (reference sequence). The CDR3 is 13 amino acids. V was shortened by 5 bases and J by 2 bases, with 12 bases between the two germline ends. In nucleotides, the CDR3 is TGCAGTGCTGCCCCTCCCACCAACACTGAAGCTTTCTTT. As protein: CSAAPPTNTEAFF.

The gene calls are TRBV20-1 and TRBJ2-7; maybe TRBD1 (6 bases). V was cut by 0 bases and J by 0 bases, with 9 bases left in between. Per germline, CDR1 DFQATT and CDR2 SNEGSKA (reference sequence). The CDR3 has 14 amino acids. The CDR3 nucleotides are TGCAGTGCTAGAGATACAGGGCGCTCCTACGAGCAGTACTTC. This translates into CSARDTGRSYEQYF.

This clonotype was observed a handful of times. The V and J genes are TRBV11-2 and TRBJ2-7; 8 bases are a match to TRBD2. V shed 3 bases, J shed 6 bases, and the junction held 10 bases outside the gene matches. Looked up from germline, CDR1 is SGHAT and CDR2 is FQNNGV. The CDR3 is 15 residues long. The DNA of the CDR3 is TGTGCCAGCAGCTTTCGAACTAGCGGCCTTGGCGAGCAGTACTTC. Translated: CASSFRTSGLGEQYF.

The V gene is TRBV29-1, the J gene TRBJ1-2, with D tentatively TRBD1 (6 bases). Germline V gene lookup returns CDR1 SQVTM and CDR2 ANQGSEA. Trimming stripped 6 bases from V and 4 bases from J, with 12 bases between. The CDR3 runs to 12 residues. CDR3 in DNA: TGCAGCGTAGTAGGGGGGACCTATGGCTACACCTTC. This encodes CSVVGGTYGYTF. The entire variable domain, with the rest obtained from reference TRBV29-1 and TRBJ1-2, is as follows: SAVISQKPSRDICQRGTSLTIQCQVDSQVTMMFWYRQQPGQSLTLIATANQGSEATYESGFVIDKFPISRPNLTFSTLTVSNMSPEDSSIYLCSVVGGTYGYTFGSGTRLTVV.

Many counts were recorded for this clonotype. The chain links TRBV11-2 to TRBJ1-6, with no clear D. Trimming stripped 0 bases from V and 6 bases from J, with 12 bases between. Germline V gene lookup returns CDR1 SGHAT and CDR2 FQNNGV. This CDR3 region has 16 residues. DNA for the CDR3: TGTGCCAGCAGCTTAGATCGGACGGGTCGTAATTCACCCCTCCACTTT. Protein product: CASSLDRTGRNSPLHF.

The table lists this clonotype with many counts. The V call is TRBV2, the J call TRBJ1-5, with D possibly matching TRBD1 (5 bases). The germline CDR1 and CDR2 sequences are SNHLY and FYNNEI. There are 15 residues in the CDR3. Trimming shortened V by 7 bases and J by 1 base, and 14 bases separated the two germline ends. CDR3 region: CASTKRGSSNQPQHF. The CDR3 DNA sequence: TGTGCCAGCACCAAAAGGGGTTCGAGCAATCAGCCCCAGCATTTT.

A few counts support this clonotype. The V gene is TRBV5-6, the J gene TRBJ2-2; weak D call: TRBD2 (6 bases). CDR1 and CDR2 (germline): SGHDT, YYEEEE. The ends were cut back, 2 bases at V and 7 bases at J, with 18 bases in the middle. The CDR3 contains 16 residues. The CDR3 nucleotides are TGTGCCAGCAGCTTCTACGGGAGTCACGTCGGCGGGGAGCTGTTTTTT. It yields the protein CASSFYGSHVGGELFF.

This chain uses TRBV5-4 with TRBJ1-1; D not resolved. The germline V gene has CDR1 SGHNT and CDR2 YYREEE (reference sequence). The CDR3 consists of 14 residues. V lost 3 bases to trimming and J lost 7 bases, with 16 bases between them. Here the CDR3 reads CASSSDLTSFEAFF. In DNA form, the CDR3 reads TGTGCCAGCAGCTCGGACCTAACATCATTTGAAGCTTTCTTT.

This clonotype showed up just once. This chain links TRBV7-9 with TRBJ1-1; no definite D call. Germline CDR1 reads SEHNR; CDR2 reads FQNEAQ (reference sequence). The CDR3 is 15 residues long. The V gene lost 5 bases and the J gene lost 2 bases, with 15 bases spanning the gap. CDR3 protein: CASSEGRRYNTEAFF. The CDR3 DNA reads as TGTGCCAGCAGCGAGGGTCGGAGGTACAACACTGAAGCTTTCTTT.

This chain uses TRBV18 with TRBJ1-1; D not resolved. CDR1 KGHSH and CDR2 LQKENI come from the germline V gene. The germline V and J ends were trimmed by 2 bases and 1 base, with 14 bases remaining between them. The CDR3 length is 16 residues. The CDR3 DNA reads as TGTGCCAGCTCACCATTGGAGTCCGCTACGAACACTGAAGCTTTCTTT. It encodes CASSPLESATNTEAFF.